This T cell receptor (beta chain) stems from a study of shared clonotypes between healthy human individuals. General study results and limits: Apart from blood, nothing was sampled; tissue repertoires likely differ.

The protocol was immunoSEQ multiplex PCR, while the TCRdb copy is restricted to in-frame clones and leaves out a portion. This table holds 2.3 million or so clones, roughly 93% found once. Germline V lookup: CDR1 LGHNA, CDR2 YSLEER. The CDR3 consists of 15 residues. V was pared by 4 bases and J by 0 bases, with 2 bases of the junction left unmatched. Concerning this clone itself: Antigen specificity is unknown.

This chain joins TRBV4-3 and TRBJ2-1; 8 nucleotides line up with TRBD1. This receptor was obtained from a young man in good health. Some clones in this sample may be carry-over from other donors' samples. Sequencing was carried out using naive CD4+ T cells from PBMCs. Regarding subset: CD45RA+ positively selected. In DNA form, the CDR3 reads TGCGCCAGCAGCCTTGGGACAGGCTCCTACAATGAGCAGTTCTTC. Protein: CASSLGTGSYNEQFF.